A selection of T cell receptor beta chains follows, all from one sample in a study of CD8 T cells in Susac syndrome. MiXCR was run by TCRdb on the immunoSEQ multiplex PCR reads, yielding one entry per CDR3 protein. Here the sample spans about 89,000 distinct CDR3 sequences, just under 95% being singletons. The specimen sequenced was CD8+ T cells from PBMCs. The receptors shown here come from a human donor in good health. CDR3s leave out the opening cysteine and the closing phenylalanine or tryptophan.

j_gene | v_gene | CDR3aa
TRBJ1-2 | TRBV3-1 | ASSQDFQGPYGYT
TRBJ2-5 | TRBV9 | ASSAGKETQY
TRBJ2-1 | TRBV9 | ASTVTGGRFDNEQF
TRBJ2-3 | TRBV9 | ASSDHGEAGGFSTDTQY
TRBJ2-1 | TRBV12-3/TRBV12-4 | ASSFKGGHRYEQF
TRBJ1-5 | TRBV7-8 | ASSLGSAKYSNQPQH
TRBJ2-5 | TRBV5-1 | ASSSRLAGSRWETQY
TRBJ1-5 | TRBV15 | ATSNPEGQPQH
TRBJ1-1 | TRBV29-1 | SVDRRVDEAF
TRBJ2-7 | TRBV27 | ATKEEGSYEQY
TRBJ2-3 | TRBV20-1 | SARDPGGLRTDTQY
TRBJ2-7 | TRBV4-2 | ASSQDHSGSPGYEQY
TRBJ2-1 | TRBV13 | ASSLGRGVGSYNEQF
TRBJ2-5 | TRBV13 | ASSPDRGWTTQY
TRBJ1-5 | TRBV6-6 | ASSSGGAGLEPQH
TRBJ1-5 | TRBV7-9 | ASSLGAGPGNQPQH
TRBJ1-2 | TRBV7-8 | ASTPGPFDYGYT
TRBJ2-3 | TRBV10-3 | AISDGGRDTQY
TRBJ2-3 | TRBV27 | ASSLVRSGGALAQY
TRBJ1-2 | TRBV12-3/TRBV12-4 | ASSLGGSYGYT
TRBJ2-1 | TRBV9 | ASSVEAGGAYNEQF
TRBJ2-5 | TRBV7-8 | ASSLLLGLDNQETQY
TRBJ2-7 | TRBV10-3 | AISVSESYEQY
TRBJ1-1 | TRBV6-6 | ASSIRTANTEAF
TRBJ2-2 | TRBV9 | ASRSLAGADTGELF
TRBJ1-1 | TRBV30 | AWSPTGYTEAF
TRBJ2-7 | TRBV9 | ASSVGGLTYEQY
TRBJ2-3 | TRBV15 | ATSRSVGSTDTQY
TRBJ2-3 | TRBV5-1 | ASSGAYATDTQY
TRBJ1-1 | TRBV13 | ASSRRQGMNTEAF
TRBJ2-7 | TRBV6-1 | ASSERQPYSYEQY
TRBJ2-3 | TRBV13 | ASRGLEVSVTQY
TRBJ1-6 | TRBV9 | ASSPRTGSDSPLH
TRBJ1-5 | TRBV5-6 | ASSLGTGFNQPQH
TRBJ1-2 | TRBV20-1 | SAREVGGYT
TRBJ2-5 | TRBV6-1 | ASSDPGQETQY
TRBJ1-2 | TRBV15 | ATSRGHFPLNYGYT